These T cell receptor beta chains were read from a single sample in a study of cytomegalovirus exposure and HLA in healthy donors. The assay was immunoSEQ multiplex PCR, and TCRdb's table has in-frame clones only and misses some. The sample records 100,000 to 120,000 clones, approximately 85% being singletons. Sequences were obtained from PBMCs. The receptors originated from a woman aged 18-35 years in good health and CMV-seronegative. CDR3s include the opening cysteine and the closing phenylalanine or tryptophan. The order of the fields is clone size, V gene, D gene, CDR3 length, J gene, CDR3 DNA, CDR3 protein. The D gene is left open where the match is weak. Size tells how often a clone was seen (once, few, many) or the class of an expanded clone, and some rows leave it out.

few	TRBV4-2	TRBD2	16	TRBJ2-7	TGTGCCAGCAGCCAAGATCGGGGCGGGGGCTCCTACGAGCAGTACTTC	CASSQDRGGGSYEQYF
-	TRBV7-9	-	11	TRBJ1-2	TGTGCCAGCAGCTTTGGAGATGGCTACACCTTC	CASSFGDGYTF
-	TRBV10-3	-	15	TRBJ2-2	TGTGCCATCAGTTCGTCGACACCTTATTCCGGGGAGCTGTTTTTT	CAISSSTPYSGELFF
-	TRBV6-1	-	13	TRBJ2-7	TGTGCCAGCAGCCCCGGGATAGAGTACGAGCAGTACTTC	CASSPGIEYEQYF
-	TRBV5-1	-	15	TRBJ2-2	TGCGCCAGCAGCTTCCGGGACACCTACACCGGGGAGCTGTTTTTT	CASSFRDTYTGELFF
-	TRBV30	-	11	TRBJ1-1	TGTGCCCTCCATGGGGCAGCGGGGGCTTTCTTT	CALHGAAGAFF
-	TRBV7-3	TRBD1	14	TRBJ1-1	TGTGCCAGCAGCTCCGGACAGGCGTCCACTGAAGCTTTCTTT	CASSSGQASTEAFF
-	TRBV5-1	TRBD1	19	TRBJ2-1	TGCGCCAGCAGCCTTGGGACAGGGGCCCGTTCAGGGGGCCGTAATGAGCAGTTCTTC	CASSLGTGARSGGRNEQFF
-	TRBV9	TRBD1	18	TRBJ2-3	TGTGCCAGCAGCGTAGGAGGGGGCAACGGCCCTAGCACAGATACGCAGTATTTT	CASSVGGGNGPSTDTQYF
-	TRBV6-5	TRBD1	15	TRBJ1-1	TGTGCCAGCAGCAGACAGGGGGAAGTGAACACTGAAGCTTTCTTT	CASSRQGEVNTEAFF
-	TRBV27	TRBD2	15	TRBJ2-7	TGTGCCAGTCACGGACTAGCGGGGGCCTCCTACGAGCAGTACTTC	CASHGLAGASYEQYF
-	TRBV28	TRBD1	15	TRBJ1-1	TGTGCCAGCAGTTTCCTAACAGGGGTGAACACTGAAGCTTTCTTT	CASSFLTGVNTEAFF
-	TRBV18	-	14	TRBJ1-1	TGTGCCAGCTCTTCCCGGACAAAGAACACTGAAGCTTTCTTT	CASSSRTKNTEAFF
-	TRBV2	-	14	TRBJ2-1	TGTGCCAGCAGTGGGGGGCCCACCTACAATGAGCAGTTCTTC	CASSGGPTYNEQFF
-	TRBV29-1	TRBD1	13	TRBJ1-2	TGCAGCGTTGAACGTGACAGGGTCTATGGCTACACCTTC	CSVERDRVYGYTF
-	TRBV25-1	TRBD2	17	TRBJ2-3	TGTGCCAGCAGTGAATTGGGGGCGATAGCGGGGGAAGATACGCAGTATTTT	CASSELGAIAGEDTQYF
-	TRBV9	-	16	TRBJ1-1	TGTGCCAGCAGCGTAGAGGGGAGGGTCGGTGACACTGAAGCTTTCTTT	CASSVEGRVGDTEAFF
-	TRBV5-1	-	20	TRBJ1-1	TGCGCCAGCAGCTTGGGTCGATTAGTAACAGGGTCGGATCCGGAAACTGAAGCTTTCTTT	CASSLGRLVTGSDPETEAFF
few	TRBV9	-	16	TRBJ2-7	TGTGCCAGCAGCGTAGCTTCGTCGCTAGCCCCCTACGAGCAGTACTTC	CASSVASSLAPYEQYF
-	TRBV4-1	TRBD2	16	TRBJ2-3	TGCGCCAGCAGCCGGTCTAGCGGGGGGGCGGAAGATACGCAGTATTTT	CASSRSSGGAEDTQYF
-	TRBV18	-	15	TRBJ2-6	TGTGCCAGCTCACCCCCGAGCTCTGGGGCCAACGTCCTGACTTTC	CASSPPSSGANVLTF
-	TRBV11-2	TRBD1	15	TRBJ1-2	TGTGCCAGCAGCTTAACGGGACAGGGGAGGAATGGCTACACCTTC	CASSLTGQGRNGYTF
-	TRBV27	-	14	TRBJ1-3	TGTGCCAGCAGTTTAGCAGGCTCTGGAAACACCATATATTTT	CASSLAGSGNTIYF
-	TRBV14	-	17	TRBJ2-1	TGTGCCAGCAGCCAATCTATGATGGCCCGGGGATGGAATGAGCAGTTCTTC	CASSQSMMARGWNEQFF
-	TRBV5-4	TRBD2	15	TRBJ2-1	TGTGCCAGCAGCCTACCCGGGACTAGTGCCAATGAGCAGTTCTTC	CASSLPGTSANEQFF
-	TRBV19	-	14	TRBJ1-1	TGTGCCAGTAGTCCCGAGGAAGGATTTCGTGAAGCTTTCTTT	CASSPEEGFREAFF
few	TRBV19	TRBD1	15	TRBJ1-6	TGTGCCAGTAGTACCTCCCCGGGACAGGGTGGACCCCTCCACTTT	CASSTSPGQGGPLHF
-	TRBV4-1	-	13	TRBJ1-2	TGCGCCAGCAGCCCGGACGGGGATGGTGGCTACACCTTC	CASSPDGDGGYTF
-	TRBV19	-	16	TRBJ1-4	TGTGCCAGTAGTACAGCGATATCGGTTACTAATGAAAAACTGTTTTTT	CASSTAISVTNEKLFF
-	TRBV29-1	TRBD2	16	TRBJ2-3	TGCAGCGTTACTAGCGGGGGGTCAACTAGCACAGATACGCAGTATTTT	CSVTSGGSTSTDTQYF
-	TRBV19	-	15	TRBJ2-2	TGTGCCAGTAACAACCTTCAGGGGCTGCCGGGGGAGCTGTTTTTT	CASNNLQGLPGELFF
once	TRBV7-8	-	15	TRBJ1-1	TGTGCCAGCAGCTCCCCGGGGGGTATGAACACTGAAGCTTTCTTT	CASSSPGGMNTEAFF